One and the same sample provided the 23 T cell receptor beta chains below, sequenced in a study of long-term antiretroviral therapy in people with HIV. With survey level as its setting, the immunoSEQ assay was v3.0. Measured with immunoSEQ multiplex PCR; TCRdb has only the in-frame clones, and not every one. Seen here are 15,000 or so clones, roughly four fifths observed once, and the top ten hold 8% to 10%. The specimen comprised unsorted PBMCs, sampled 0.3 years before starting antiretroviral therapy. The receptors were sampled from a man between 50 and 59 years old with HIV.

The V and J genes are TRBV18 and TRBJ1-1; D is unclear. Germline loops: CDR1 KGHSH, CDR2 LQKENI. The CDR3 is made up of 16 amino acids. V shed 2 bases and J shed 1 base, with 14 bases lying between them. The CDR3 reads CASSPNPPTENTEAFF. In DNA form, the CDR3 reads TGTGCCAGCTCACCAAATCCTCCCACAGAGAACACTGAAGCTTTCTTT.

The V and J genes are TRBV5-5 and TRBJ1-2; weak D call: TRBD1 (5 bases). Trimming took off 4 bases at V and 4 bases at J, with 11 bases between the two ends. This CDR3 is 13 amino acids long. CDR1 SGHKS and CDR2 YYEKEE come from the germline V gene (reference sequence). This CDR3 reads CASSVTEAYGYTF. In DNA form, the CDR3 reads TGTGCCAGCAGCGTGACAGAGGCCTATGGCTACACCTTC.

This sequence joins TRBV18 and TRBJ1-1, with D uncertain. The CDR3 extends over 16 amino acids. Trimming took 5 bases from V and 1 from J, leaving 17 bases between them. CDR1 and CDR2 (germline): KGHSH, LQKENI. In DNA, the CDR3 is TGTGCCAGCTCATTCCTATACCGGGGAGAGAACACTGAAGCTTTCTTT. This sequence encodes CASSFLYRGENTEAFF.

V usage is TRBV9 and J usage is TRBJ1-4; tentative D call: TRBD1 (5 bases). The CDR3 sequence is 14 residues long. Germline lookup yields CDR1 SGDLS and CDR2 YYNGEE. V lost 6 bases, J lost 4 bases, and 13 bases lay in between. As DNA, the CDR3 is TGTGCCAGCACCGACGGGACTCTTAATGAAAAACTGTTTTTT. Residues: CASTDGTLNEKLFF.

V gene TRBV4-3 combines with J gene TRBJ2-7; D not resolved. CDR1 is LGHNA and CDR2 is YSLEER in the germline V gene. Trimming stripped 1 base from V and 2 bases from J, with 6 bases between. CDR3 size: 13 residues. The CDR3 nucleotides read TGCGCCAGCAGCCAAGCCCGGACCTACGAGCAGTACTTC. Translated, it gives CASSQARTYEQYF.

The rearrangement links TRBV5-1 to TRBJ2-7; 8 bases map to TRBD1. CDR1 and CDR2 from the germline V gene are SGHRS and YFSETQ. The CDR3 contains 14 residues. The V and J ends lost 4 bases and 3 bases, in that order; junction bases with no gene match: 6. The CDR3: CASSPQGAGYEQYF. The CDR3 nucleotides read TGCGCCAGCAGCCCGCAGGGGGCCGGCTACGAGCAGTACTTC.

The DNA of the CDR3 is TGTGCCAGCAGTGGGGGGGGAGAGGGCAATCAGCCCCAGCATTTT. This encodes CASSGGGEGNQPQHF. The chain employs TRBV2 and TRBJ1-5; perhaps TRBD1 as D (5 bases). Germline CDR1 is SNHLY and CDR2 is FYNNEI. V was clipped by 4 bases and J by 2 bases, with 12 bases between them. CDR3 length equals 15 residues.

This clone was recorded once. The J gene is TRBJ1-2, the V gene TRBV14, with TRBD1 as a possible D gene (6 bases). The V and J ends lost 0 bases and 4 bases respectively, with 12 bases between them. The germline gives CDR1 SGHDN, CDR2 FVKESK. CDR3 size: 15 residues. CDR3 sequence: CASSQERRGPYGYTF. The DNA for the CDR3 is TGTGCCAGCAGCCAAGAGAGGCGGGGGCCCTATGGCTACACCTTC.

The chain combines TRBV4-1 with TRBJ2-5, with TRBD1 identical over 7 bases. This CDR3 is built from 15 residues. Germline assignment: CDR1 MGHRA and CDR2 YSYEKL. V lost 3 bases, J lost 2 bases, and 6 bases stayed unmatched. DNA for the CDR3: TGCGCCAGCAGCCAGACAGGGTTTGGTCAAGAGACCCAGTACTTC. Residues: CASSQTGFGQETQYF.

This clone was picked up a small number of times. V and J are TRBV6-5 and TRBJ1-5, with D maybe TRBD1 (5 bases). CDR1 and CDR2 (germline): MNHEY, SVGAGI. V dropped 6 bases and J dropped 5 bases, with 14 bases sitting between them. The CDR3 runs to 14 residues. The CDR3 spells CASSLQGGDQPQHF. Here the CDR3 DNA reads TGTGCCAGCAGCCTTCAGGGTGGTGATCAGCCCCAGCATTTT.

This chain joins TRBV19 and TRBJ2-5; D gene uncertain. Trimming left V 4 bases short and J 3 bases short, with 6 bases between. CDR3 length: 12 residues. CDR1 is LNHDA, CDR2 SQIVND, per germline (reference sequence). The CDR3 sequence is CASSRQKETQYF. The CDR3 region has the DNA TGTGCCAGTAGTAGGCAGAAAGAGACCCAGTACTTC.

V is TRBV9 and J is TRBJ1-4; 9 nucleotides align to TRBD1. Germline loops: CDR1 SGDLS, CDR2 YYNGEE. V lost 0 bases to trimming and J lost 4 bases; unmatched junction nucleotides: 1. The CDR3 covers 15 residues. The CDR3 region is CASSVGGQGNEKLFF. In DNA form, the CDR3 reads TGTGCCAGCAGCGTAGGGGGACAGGGTAATGAAAAACTGTTTTTT.

The CDR3 bases are TGTGCCAGCAGCGGGGGGTCCGGCTACACCTTC. Its protein is CASSGGSGYTF. The chain has TRBV5-5 and TRBJ1-2; a weak D match, TRBD1 (5 bases). This CDR3 region has 11 residues. Germline V gene data show CDR1 as SGHKS and CDR2 as YYEKEE (reference sequence). Trimming pared 4 bases from V and 8 bases from J, leaving 9 bases between.

The V gene is TRBV7-9, the J gene TRBJ1-5; D ambiguous. This CDR3 has 13 amino acids. V was trimmed by 3 bases and J by 2 bases, leaving 5 bases between them. Germline loops: CDR1 SEHNR, CDR2 FQNEAQ (reference sequence). CDR3 coding DNA: TGTGCCAGCAGCTTCGGGGGCAATCAGCCCCAGCATTTT. It codes for CASSFGGNQPQHF. Drawing the rest from reference TRBV7-9 and TRBJ1-5, the complete variable domain is DTGVSQNPRHKITKRGQNVTFRCDPISEHNRLYWYRQTLGQGPEFLTYFQNEAQLEKSRLLSDRFSAERPKGSFSTLEIQRTEQGDSAMYLCASSFGGNQPQHFGDGTRLSIL.

The chain joins TRBV5-1 to TRBJ2-7; D gene unclear. V lost 1 base and J 2 bases, leaving 10 bases between the germline ends. CDR3 length equals 14 residues. Germline CDR1 reads SGHRS; CDR2 reads YFSETQ. The CDR3 reads CASSLWTETYEQYF. The CDR3, as DNA: TGCGCCAGCAGCTTGTGGACCGAGACCTACGAGCAGTACTTC.

The J gene is TRBJ1-1, the V gene TRBV5-5; 8 nucleotides align to TRBD1. V shed 6 bases, J shed 11 bases, and the junction held 12 bases outside the gene matches. This CDR3 is built from 13 residues. The germline gives CDR1 SGHKS, CDR2 YYEKEE (reference sequence). The CDR3: CASISGTGSSAFF. CDR3 sequence (DNA): TGTGCCAGCATTTCCGGGACAGGATCATCGGCTTTCTTT.

The J gene is TRBJ1-5, the V gene TRBV28, with 7 nucleotides matching TRBD1. Germline trimming cut 4 bases from V and 12 bases from J; bases unmatched to any gene: 6. Germline CDR1 is MDHEN and CDR2 is SYDVKM. The CDR3 sequence is 12 residues long. CDR3 sequence reads: CASSSRQGRQHF. CDR3 DNA sequence: TGTGCCAGCAGTTCCCGACAGGGCCGCCAGCATTTT.

The chain is built from TRBV5-1 and TRBJ1-1, with a tentative D call TRBD1 (6 bases). CDR3 length: 14 amino acids. Per germline, CDR1 SGHRS and CDR2 YFSETQ. The V and J ends lost 2 bases and 3 bases respectively, with 11 bases between them. The CDR3 nucleotides are TGCGCCAGCAGCTTTGGACAGCCCGACACTGAAGCTTTCTTT. Translated, it gives CASSFGQPDTEAFF.

CDR3 residues: CASSLTNQGQGALDTQYF. The CDR3 DNA follows: TGTGCCAGCAGCTTAACGAATCAGGGACAGGGGGCTTTAGATACGCAGTATTTT. This rearrangement joins TRBV7-3 to TRBJ2-3; 12 bases line up with TRBD1. Trimming removed 0 bases from V and 5 bases from J; junction bases left unmatched: 9. The CDR3 totals 18 residues. The germline gives CDR1 SGHTA, CDR2 FQGTGA. Complete variable domain (other parts from reference TRBV7-3 and TRBJ2-3): GAGVSQTPSNKVTEKGKYVELRCDPISGHTALYWYRQSLGQGPEFLIYFQGTGAADDSGLPNDRFFAVRPEGSVSTLKIQRTERGDSAVYLCASSLTNQGQGALDTQYFGPGTRLTVL.

V gene TRBV29-1 combines with J gene TRBJ2-2, with TRBD2 matching 13 bases. This CDR3 region has 18 residues. CDR1 SQVTM and CDR2 ANQGSEA come from the germline V gene. J lost 0 bases, V lost 0 bases, and 4 bases had no gene match. The CDR3 protein is CSVEDPGTSGTNTGELFF. The CDR3 region has the DNA TGCAGCGTTGAAGACCCCGGGACTAGCGGGACGAACACCGGGGAGCTGTTTTTT.

The V gene is TRBV7-2, the J gene TRBJ2-2; 10 bases match TRBD2. CDR1 and CDR2 from the germline V gene are SGHTA and FQGNSA. The V and J ends lost 10 bases and 4 bases, in that order; junction bases with no gene match: 12. The CDR3 extends over 16 amino acids. In DNA form, the CDR3 reads TGTGCCATCCCCACTCCGGGACTAGCGTCCACCGGGGAGCTGTTTTTT. Encoded protein: CAIPTPGLASTGELFF.

V gene TRBV5-6 combines with J gene TRBJ2-7, with 9 bases aligning to TRBD1. The germline V gene has CDR1 SGHDT and CDR2 YYEEEE. The CDR3 sequence is 18 residues long. V was clipped by 4 bases and J by 3 bases; unmatched bases: 17. The chain's CDR3 is CASSLVTVDRGFYYEQYF. The CDR3 nucleotides are TGTGCCAGCAGCCTCGTTACGGTGGACAGGGGATTCTACTACGAGCAGTACTTC.

The genes are TRBV6-5 and TRBJ1-4, with 7 bases aligning to TRBD1. Unmatched junction bases numbered 7, after V lost 6 bases and J lost 6 bases. The length of the CDR3 is 14 residues. Germline CDR1 and CDR2: MNHEY and SVGAGI. CDR3 sequence: CASRYTQGDEKLFF. The CDR3 DNA sequence: TGTGCCAGCAGATACACTCAGGGGGATGAAAAACTGTTTTTT.